This TCR beta chain emerged from a study of blood T cell repertoires in COVID-19. Study-level background: COVID-19 samples from acute and convalescent phases originated in the United States, Italy and Spain.

Germline assignment: CDR1 LGHDT and CDR2 YNNKEL (reference sequence). V dropped 0 bases and J dropped 1 base, with 16 bases sitting between them. This CDR3 region has 17 residues. Study processing details: Amplified reference gene primers provided the basis for estimating nucleated cell counts. The table came from immunoSEQ multiplex PCR; TCRdb's copy has only in-frame clones and leaves some out. V, J and clone size were drawn from that table, and D and trimming were deduced from the DNA. The table includes 55,000 to 75,000 clones, about four fifths detected once. The rearrangement uses TRBV3-1 (or the pseudogene TRBV3-2) and TRBJ2-7; tentatively, D is TRBD2 (5 bases). Sequences were obtained from peripheral blood. This sequence originates from a man aged 70 or older with acute or convalescent COVID-19. CDR3 DNA: TGTGCCAGCAGCCAAGACATTGCTGGGCTAGCATCCTACGAGCAGTACTTC. The encoded protein is CASSQDIAGLASYEQYF.